Below are 4 T cell receptor beta chains sequenced from a single sample in a study of vaccination effects on CD4 cells after COVID-19. TCRdb's copy holds only in-frame clones and misses some; the assay was immunoSEQ multiplex PCR. The table shows 20,000 or so clones, with more than 70% occurring only once. Sequencing followed a ViraFEST assay step that expanded antigen-specific CD4+ T cells with viral peptide pools. Isolation of CD4+ T cells took place after more than 9 days of culture. Of the BNT162b2 and mRNA-1273 vaccines, participants received two doses of one or the other. No antigen has been assigned to these receptors. The sequencing here drew on CD4+ T cells from PBMCs cultured with HCoV-229E spike peptides, taken after COVID-19 vaccination. These receptors all come from a human donor who received a COVID-19 vaccine.

Only a few counts were recorded for this clone. This chain uses TRBV27 with TRBJ2-5; D unclear. Germline V gene sequence: CDR1 MNHEY, CDR2 SMNVEV (reference sequence). This CDR3 contains 15 residues. The V end lost 0 bases, the J end lost 8 bases, and 16 bases lay between the germline ends. The CDR3, as DNA: TGTGCCAGCAGTTTATCGTCGGACGAAGGACGAACCCAGTACTTC. Encoded protein: CASSLSSDEGRTQYF.

This rearrangement joins TRBV12-3 or TRBV12-4 to TRBJ1-2; TRBD1 matches at 7 bases. V shed 5 bases and J 3 bases; nucleotides not matched to a gene: 3. There are 13 residues in the CDR3. CDR3 sequence reads: CASSPTGHYGYTF. CDR3 DNA sequence: TGTGCCAGCAGTCCGACAGGGCACTATGGCTACACCTTC.

This clone was picked up one time. V gene TRBV3-1 (or the pseudogene TRBV3-2) combines with J gene TRBJ2-6; D is possibly TRBD1 (5 bases). The CDR3 is 19 amino acids. Trimming cost V 0 bases and J 1 base, with 16 bases left between them. From germline, CDR1 is LGHDT and CDR2 YNNKEL (reference sequence). CDR3 coding DNA: TGTGCCAGCAGCCAAGATCAAGGCAGGGTGGAGTCTGGGGCCAACGTCCTGACTTTC. As protein: CASSQDQGRVESGANVLTF.

This clone has a single count. V is TRBV24-1 and J is TRBJ2-2; D gene ambiguous. V lost 5 bases to trimming and J lost 5 bases, with 11 bases between them. Germline V gene lookup returns CDR1 KGHDR and CDR2 SFDVKD. The CDR3 spans 14 residues. The CDR3, as DNA: TGTGCCACCAGTGGTGGGTCTGGGACCGGGGAGCTGTTTTTT. Amino acid sequence: CATSGGSGTGELFF.